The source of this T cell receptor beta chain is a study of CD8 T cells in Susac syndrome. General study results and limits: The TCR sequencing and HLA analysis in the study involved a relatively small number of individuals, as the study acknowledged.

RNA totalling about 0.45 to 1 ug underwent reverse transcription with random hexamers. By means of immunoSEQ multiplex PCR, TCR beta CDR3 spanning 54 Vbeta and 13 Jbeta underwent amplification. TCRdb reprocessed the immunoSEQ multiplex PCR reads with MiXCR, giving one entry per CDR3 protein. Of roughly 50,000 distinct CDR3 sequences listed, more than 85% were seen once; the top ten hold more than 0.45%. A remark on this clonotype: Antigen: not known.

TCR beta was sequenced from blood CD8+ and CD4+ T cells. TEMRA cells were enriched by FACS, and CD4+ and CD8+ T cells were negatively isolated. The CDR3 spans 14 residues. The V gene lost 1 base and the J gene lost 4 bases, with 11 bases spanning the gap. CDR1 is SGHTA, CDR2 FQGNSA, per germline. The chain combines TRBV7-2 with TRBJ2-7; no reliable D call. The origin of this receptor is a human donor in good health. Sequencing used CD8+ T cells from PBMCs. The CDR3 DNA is TGTGCCAGCAGCTTAGGTCTAAAAGGGTACGAGCAGTACTTC. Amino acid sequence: CASSLGLKGYEQYF.